These 22 T cell receptor beta chains were all obtained from the same sample, sequenced in a study of response to subunit inactivated influenza vaccine. MiXCR, run by TCRdb on the RT-PCR reads, gives a single entry per CDR3 protein. The table shows some 540,000 distinct CDR3 sequences, with around 21% occurring only once. These data also featured in a second study, about T cells expressing NK-cell markers. From that study: TCR beta cDNA was generated via 5'RACE template switching incorporating UMIs.

The sample here was CD4+ T cells sorted from PBMCs, taken 11 to 12 days after vaccination. The source of these receptors is a man aged 50 to 60 who received an inactivated influenza vaccine.

The gene calls are TRBV9 and TRBJ2-1; 8 bases are a match to TRBD2. The V and J ends lost 4 bases and 0 bases, in that order; junction bases with no gene match: 6. This CDR3 comprises 16 residues. Looked up from germline, CDR1 is SGDLS and CDR2 is YYNGEE. CDR3: CASSSSSGSSYNEQFF. CDR3 nucleotide sequence: TGTGCCAGCAGCTCCTCTAGCGGGTCCTCCTACAATGAGCAGTTCTTC.

The V gene is TRBV6-1, the J gene TRBJ1-2; D call uncertain. Per germline, CDR1 MNHNS and CDR2 SASEGT. V gave up 8 bases and J gave up 4 bases, with 17 bases separating them. This CDR3 has 14 amino acids. Here the CDR3 DNA reads TGTGCCAGCTCGCTGGCAAACCCCTCCTATGGCTACACCTTC. It codes for CASSLANPSYGYTF.

The table lists this clonotype with a few counts. The chain has TRBV24-1 and TRBJ2-1; 12 nucleotides align to TRBD2. Germline V lookup: CDR1 KGHDR, CDR2 SFDVKD. This CDR3 region has 19 residues. V shed 1 base, J shed 2 bases, and the junction held 8 bases outside the gene matches. CDR3 coding DNA: TGTGCCACCAGTGATTTTGGGGCTAGCGGGAGGGGGCCCTACAATGAGCAGTTCTTC. Amino acids: CATSDFGASGRGPYNEQFF.

This clonotype was seen more than once but under ten times. This chain links TRBV7-3 with TRBJ2-3, with 10 bases fitting TRBD2. The CDR3 is 16 amino acids. Germline V gives CDR1 SGHTA, CDR2 FQGTGA. V shed 5 bases, J shed 2 bases, and the junction held 7 bases outside the gene matches. Here the CDR3 reads CASSPKAGGPTDTQYF. The CDR3 region has the DNA TGTGCCAGCAGCCCGAAAGCGGGAGGGCCCACAGATACGCAGTATTTT. The full variable domain, rest sourced from reference TRBV7-3 and TRBJ2-3, is GAGVSQTPSNKVTEKGKYVELRCDPISGHTALYWYRQSLGQGPEFLIYFQGTGAADDSGLPNDRFFAVRPEGSVSTLKIQRTERGDSAVYLCASSPKAGGPTDTQYFGPGTRLTVL.

Worth noting for this clonotype: Its ends do not fully match the called genes, so a read error is possible. The CDR3 nucleotides read TGTGCCAGCAGCCGCAGACAGGGGGCGTATGGCTACCCCTTC. Translation: CASSRRQGAYGYPF. The gene calls are TRBV7-2 and TRBJ1-2, with 10 bases identical to TRBD1. Germline CDR1 and CDR2: SGHTA and FQGNSA. The CDR3 sequence is 14 residues long.

The chain links TRBV20-1 to TRBJ1-1, with D hard to call. V gave up 3 bases and J gave up 0 bases, with 14 bases separating them. The CDR3 is 15 residues long. CDR1 and CDR2 from the germline V gene are DFQATT and SNEGSKA (reference sequence). The CDR3 DNA sequence: TGCAGTGCTAGCCTAGATCAGACTATGAACACTGAAGCTTTCTTT. Translation: CSASLDQTMNTEAFF.

This clonotype was seen a few times. The gene calls are TRBV15 and TRBJ2-5, with 9 positions matching TRBD1. CDR3 length: 17 amino acids. Germline values: CDR1 LNHNV, CDR2 YYDKDF (reference sequence). Trimming at V came to 3 bases and at J to 4 bases, leaving 12 bases not matched to a gene. Here the CDR3 reads CATSSVTGTGIIETQYF. DNA for the CDR3: TGTGCCACCAGCAGCGTAACCGGGACAGGGATAATAGAGACCCAGTACTTC.

A few counts support this clonotype. CDR3 DNA: TGCAGTGCCAGGGGGCGTCCAGATACGCAGTATTTT. It encodes CSARGRPDTQYF. This rearrangement joins TRBV20-1 to TRBJ2-3, with 8 positions matching TRBD1. Germline trimming cut 6 bases from V and 4 bases from J; bases unmatched to any gene: 3. The CDR3 consists of 12 residues. Germline CDR1 and CDR2: DFQATT and SNEGSKA (reference sequence).

The rearrangement links TRBV20-1 to TRBJ2-7; 9 bases line up with TRBD1. V shed 6 bases and J 6 bases; nucleotides not matched to a gene: 9. In germline, CDR1 is DFQATT, CDR2 SNEGSKA (reference sequence). The CDR3 is 13 amino acids. CDR3 sequence (DNA): TGCAGTGCCTCGAGGGACAGGGCCTCCGAGCAGTACTTC. Its translation: CSASRDRASEQYF.

The sample holds a few counts of this clonotype. The CDR3 DNA reads TGTGCCAGCAGTGTGGGATCACCCCTCCACTTT. Protein: CASSVGSPLHF. V is TRBV2 and J is TRBJ1-6; D ambiguous. Trimming took 4 bases from V and 10 from J, leaving 5 bases between them. Germline V lookup: CDR1 SNHLY, CDR2 FYNNEI. The CDR3 extends over 11 amino acids.

Ten or more counts support this clonotype. The rearrangement links TRBV5-1 to TRBJ2-3; 8 bases match TRBD1. CDR3 length: 14 amino acids. Germline-derived CDR1 and CDR2 are SGHRS and YFSETQ. Trimming cost V 6 bases and J 2 bases; bases outside gene matches: 5. CDR3 region: CASNPGQVTDTQYF. CDR3 nucleotide sequence: TGCGCCAGCAACCCGGGACAGGTCACAGATACGCAGTATTTT.

The rearrangement joins TRBV10-3 to TRBJ2-7; 8 bases align to TRBD1. CDR1 and CDR2 from the germline V gene are ENHRY and SYGVKD. The CDR3 has 14 residues. J was trimmed by 4 bases and V by 7 bases; bases with no gene match: 9. The CDR3 sequence: CAIKTGTGQYEQYF. CDR3 coding DNA: TGTGCCATCAAAACCGGGACAGGACAATACGAGCAGTACTTC.

This clonotype was seen just once. V and J are TRBV10-1 and TRBJ1-5, with D perhaps matching TRBD1 (6 bases). CDR1 WNHNN and CDR2 SYGVQD come from the germline V gene (reference sequence). The CDR3 totals 20 residues. Trimming shortened V by 0 bases and J by 2 bases, and 23 bases separated the two germline ends. DNA of the CDR3: TGCGCCAGCAGTGAGTCAAGCAGGGGAACAGATAGTGAGGGCAATCAGCCCCAGCATTTT. It translates to CASSESSRGTDSEGNQPQHF.

V usage is TRBV30 and J usage is TRBJ1-2; D unclear. Germline CDR1 reads GTSNPN; CDR2 reads SVGIG (reference sequence). With 3 bases removed from V and 4 bases from J, the gap between germline ends came to 18 bases. CDR3 length: 15 amino acids. The CDR3: CAWRAQRRVPYGYTF. The CDR3 DNA reads as TGTGCCTGGAGGGCACAACGGAGGGTCCCCTATGGCTACACCTTC.

This clonotype has ten or more counts. The V call is TRBV29-1, the J call TRBJ2-1; no reliable D call. The CDR3 loop spans 11 amino acids. CDR1 is SQVTM, CDR2 ANQGSEA, per germline. V was cut by 5 bases and J by 8 bases, with 10 bases left in between. CDR3 residues: CSVLFLDEQFF. The CDR3 bases are TGCAGCGTTCTCTTTCTGGATGAGCAGTTCTTC.

This clonotype was detected many times. The chain has TRBV20-1 and TRBJ2-1; the D gene is possibly TRBD2 (5 bases). CDR1 and CDR2 (germline): DFQATT, SNEGSKA (reference sequence). Trimming pared 6 bases from V and 5 bases from J, leaving 23 bases between. CDR3 size: 16 residues. CDR3 loop: CSAMSPIGAEDNEQFF. CDR3 in DNA: TGCAGTGCGATGTCCCCGATAGGAGCGGAAGACAATGAGCAGTTCTTC.

The J gene is TRBJ2-1, the V gene TRBV6-2 or TRBV6-3; D is undetermined. The CDR3 has 16 amino acids. Trimming took off 4 bases at V and 3 bases at J, with 16 bases between the two ends. CDR1 is MNHEY and CDR2 is SVGEGT in the germline V gene. CDR3 protein: CASSSTPIGGYNEQFF. In DNA form, the CDR3 reads TGTGCCAGCAGTTCTACCCCCATAGGCGGCTACAATGAGCAGTTCTTC.

This chain joins TRBV6-2 or TRBV6-3 and TRBJ2-1, with 8 bases fitting TRBD2. The CDR3 is made up of 16 amino acids. V shed 5 bases, J shed 5 bases, and the junction held 11 bases outside the gene matches. Germline CDR1 MNHEY, CDR2 SVGEGT. CDR3 region: CASSTQTSEKDNEQFF. In nucleotides, the CDR3 is TGTGCCAGCAGTACCCAGACTAGCGAGAAAGACAATGAGCAGTTCTTC.

A few counts support this clonotype. The V and J genes are TRBV3-1 and TRBJ2-5; 9 positions match TRBD2. Germline CDR1 reads LGHDT; CDR2 reads YNNKEL (reference sequence). V lost 1 base to trimming and J lost 4 bases; unmatched junction nucleotides: 4. The CDR3 has 15 amino acids. The CDR3 here is CASSQARAGGETQYF. The CDR3 DNA is TGTGCCAGCAGCCAAGCAAGAGCGGGGGGAGAGACCCAGTACTTC.

As to this clonotype: A much larger clone lies a single base off, so this may be a read error. This CDR3 is missing its conserved last phenylalanine or tryptophan, likely due to a read error. The V and J genes are TRBV4-3 and TRBJ2-3, with D possibly being TRBD1 (5 bases). Germline-derived CDR1 and CDR2 are LGHNA and YSLEER. Trimming pared 0 bases from V and 0 bases from J, leaving 10 bases between. This CDR3 is built from 16 residues. The CDR3 DNA reads TGCGCCAGCAGCCAAGATCAGGGATTTAGCACAGATACGCAGTATTAT. It is translated as CASSQDQGFSTDTQYY.

This clonotype was detected a few times. The genes are TRBV24-1 and TRBJ2-3, with D hard to call. This CDR3 spans 15 amino acids. Germline V gene sequence: CDR1 KGHDR, CDR2 SFDVKD. V lost 3 bases and J lost 2, with 11 bases in between. CDR3 nucleotide sequence: TGTGCCACCAGTGATCTCGGCCGGGCCACAGATACGCAGTATTTT. Protein product: CATSDLGRATDTQYF.

A few counts support this clonotype. The J gene is TRBJ2-5, the V gene TRBV6-2 or TRBV6-3, with a tentative D call TRBD2 (5 bases). V lost 5 bases to trimming and J lost 5 bases, with 12 bases between them. In germline, CDR1 is MNHEY, CDR2 SVGEGT. This CDR3 is 13 amino acids long. The CDR3 nucleotides are TGTGCCAGCAGTCACGGCCGGAGGGAGACCCAGTACTTC. As protein: CASSHGRRETQYF.